The entry below describes one T cell receptor (beta chain). Antigen unknown. This sample is drawn from a study of cytomegalovirus exposure and HLA in healthy donors. The donors gave bone marrow, and they were healthy. Germline assignment: CDR1 SGHRS and CDR2 YFSETQ. The CDR3 is 17 amino acids. J gave up 5 bases and V 0 bases, and 11 bases lay outside the gene matches. The PCR used 60 Vbeta and 13 Jbeta primers. Data came from immunoSEQ multiplex PCR; TCRdb stores just in-frame clones and leaves some out. The data show about 160,000 clones, approximately 75% seen once. Study findings and constraints: The dataset shows that most TCR sequences were rare, while some public TCRs occurred in many donors. Only CMV serostatus was available as immune exposure information.

The receptor was isolated from a woman under 30 in good health and CMV-seronegative. The J gene is TRBJ2-5, the V gene TRBV5-1, with TRBD2 matching 9 bases. The sample comprised PBMCs. The chain's CDR3 is CASSLALSGSTSETQYF. CDR3 sequence (DNA): TGCGCCAGCAGCTTGGCCCTTAGCGGGAGTACGTCGGAGACCCAGTACTTC.